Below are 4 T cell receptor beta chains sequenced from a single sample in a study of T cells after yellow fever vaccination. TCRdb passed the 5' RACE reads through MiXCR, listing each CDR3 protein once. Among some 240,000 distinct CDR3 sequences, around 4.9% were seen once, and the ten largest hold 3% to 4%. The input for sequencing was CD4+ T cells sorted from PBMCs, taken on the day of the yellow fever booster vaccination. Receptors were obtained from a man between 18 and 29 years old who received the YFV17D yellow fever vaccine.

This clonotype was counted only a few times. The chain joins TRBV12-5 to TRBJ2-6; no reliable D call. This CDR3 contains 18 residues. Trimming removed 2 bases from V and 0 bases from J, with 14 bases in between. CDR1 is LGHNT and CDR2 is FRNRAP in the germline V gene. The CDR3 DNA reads TGTGCTAGTGGTTTGACTTTCGGCGAACACTCTGGGGCCAACGTCCTGACTTTC. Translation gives CASGLTFGEHSGANVLTF.

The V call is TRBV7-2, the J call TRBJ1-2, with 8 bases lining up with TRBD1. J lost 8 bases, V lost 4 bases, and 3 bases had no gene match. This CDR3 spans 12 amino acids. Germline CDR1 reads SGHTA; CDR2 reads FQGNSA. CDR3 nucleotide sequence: TGTGCCAGCAGCTCAGGGGGCGGCGGCTACACCTTC. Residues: CASSSGGGGYTF.

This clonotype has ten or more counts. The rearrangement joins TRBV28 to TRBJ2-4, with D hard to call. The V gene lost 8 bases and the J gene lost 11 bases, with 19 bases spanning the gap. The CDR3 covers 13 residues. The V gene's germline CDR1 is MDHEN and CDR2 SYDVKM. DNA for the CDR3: TGTGCCAGCGGAACAGCCGCCCGTTCCCTTCAGTACTTC. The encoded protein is CASGTAARSLQYF.

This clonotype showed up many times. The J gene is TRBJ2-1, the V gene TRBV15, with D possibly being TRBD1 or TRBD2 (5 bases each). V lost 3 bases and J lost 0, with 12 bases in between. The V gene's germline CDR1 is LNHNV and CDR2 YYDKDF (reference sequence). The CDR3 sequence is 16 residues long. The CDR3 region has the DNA TGTGCCACCAGCAGCGGGACCTCCGGCTCCTACAATGAGCAGTTCTTC. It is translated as CATSSGTSGSYNEQFF.